Presented here are 3 T cell receptor beta chains from one specimen sequenced in a study of Graves' ophthalmopathy and Graves' hyperthyroidism. Amplifying from RNA transcripts, the study obtained TCR beta CDR3 regions. Following a first-round RT-PCR that used HTBI primers, a second-round multiplex PCR was carried out. MiXCR was run by TCRdb on the multiplex PCR reads, yielding one entry per CDR3 protein. The data contain some 1.1 million distinct CDR3 sequences, 35% to 40% of them singletons. The sample taken for sequencing was peripheral blood or thyroid tissue (not recorded which). All receptors derive from an adult man with Graves' hyperthyroidism.

V usage is TRBV20-1 and J usage is TRBJ1-3; D remains unclear. CDR1 and CDR2 from the germline V gene are DFQATT and SNEGSKA (reference sequence). Trimming shortened V by 5 bases and J by 4 bases, and 15 bases separated the two germline ends. The CDR3 runs 14 residues. In nucleotides, the CDR3 is TGCAGTGCTGGGGAGACGGCGGGAGGAAACACCATATATTTT. Encoded protein: CSAGETAGGNTIYF.

This sequence joins TRBV7-9 and TRBJ2-7; no reliable D call. The CDR3 runs to 15 residues. V was trimmed by 6 bases and J by 2 bases, leaving 17 bases between them. CDR1 SEHNR and CDR2 FQNEAQ come from the germline V gene (reference sequence). The chain's CDR3 is CASSEAQWNTYEQYF. The CDR3 DNA reads TGTGCCAGCAGTGAAGCGCAATGGAACACCTACGAGCAGTACTTC.

The table lists this clonotype with a few counts. A single base separates this from a much larger clone, so it may be a read error. The CDR3 ends on some other residue instead of the conserved phenylalanine or tryptophan, so this is likely a read error. The genes are TRBV19 and TRBJ1-1; no definite D call. The germline V and J ends were trimmed by 7 bases and 2 bases, with 5 bases remaining between them. The V gene's germline CDR1 is LNHDA and CDR2 SQIVND (reference sequence). The CDR3 loop spans 11 amino acids. CDR3 loop: CASTRNTEAFV. The CDR3 coding sequence is TGTGCCAGTACCAGAAACACTGAAGCTTTCGTT.